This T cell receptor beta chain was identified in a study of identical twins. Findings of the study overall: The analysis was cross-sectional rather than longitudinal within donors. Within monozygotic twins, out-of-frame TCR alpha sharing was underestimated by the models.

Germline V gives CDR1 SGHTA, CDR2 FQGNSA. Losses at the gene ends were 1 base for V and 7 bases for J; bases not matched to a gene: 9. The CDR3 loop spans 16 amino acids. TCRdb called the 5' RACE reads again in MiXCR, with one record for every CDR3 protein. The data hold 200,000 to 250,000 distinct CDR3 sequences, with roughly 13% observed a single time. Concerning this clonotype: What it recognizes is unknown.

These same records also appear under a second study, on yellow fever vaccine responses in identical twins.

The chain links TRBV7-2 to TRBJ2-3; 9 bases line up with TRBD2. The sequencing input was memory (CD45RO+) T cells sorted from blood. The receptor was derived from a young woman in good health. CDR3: CASSLELSGGSYTQYF. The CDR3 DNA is TGTGCCAGCAGCTTAGAACTTAGCGGGGGCTCATATACGCAGTATTTT.